The 28 T cell receptor beta chains given below trace back to one sample, sequenced in a study of OX40 agonist ivuxolimab in advanced cancers. The protocol used for the library was the immunoSEQ multiplex PCR assay. TCRdb carries this immuneACCESS record with in-frame sequences only. Its versions omit some clonotypes, under half of them owing to an unresolved V gene in the studies checked, with the rest unexplained. The sample data list about 61,000 clones, and about 86% of these were observed just once. The ten largest clonotypes hold about 1.2% of the sample. The sample was CD4+ or CD8+ T cells sorted from blood, taken in a trial of the OX40 agonist ivuxolimab. These TCRs come from an adult with an advanced solid tumor such as melanoma, head and neck, liver or kidney cancer.

The V call is TRBV28, the J call TRBJ1-4, with a weak D call TRBD1 (6 bases). Trimming shortened V by 8 bases and J by 5 bases, and 9 bases separated the two germline ends. The germline V gene has CDR1 MDHEN and CDR2 SYDVKM. The CDR3 runs to 12 residues. CDR3 protein: CASGQLNEKLFF. Here the CDR3 DNA reads TGTGCCAGCGGACAGCTGAATGAAAAACTGTTTTTT. Drawing the rest from reference TRBV28 and TRBJ1-4, the complete variable domain is DVKVTQSSRYLVKRTGEKVFLECVQDMDHENMFWYRQDPGLGLRLIYFSYDVKMKEKGDIPEGYSVSREKKERFSLILESASTNQTSMYLCASGQLNEKLFFGSGTQLSVL.

This clone turned up a few times. This chain uses TRBV18 with TRBJ1-2; D remains unclear. CDR1 and CDR2 (germline): KGHSH, LQKENI. The CDR3 extends over 13 amino acids. Trimming stripped 2 bases from V and 8 bases from J, with 12 bases between. The CDR3 loop reads CASSPGIEGGYTF. The CDR3, as DNA: TGTGCCAGCTCACCAGGCATTGAAGGAGGCTACACCTTC.

The genes are TRBV9 and TRBJ2-7, with TRBD1 identical over 9 bases. The germline V gene encodes CDR1 SGDLS and CDR2 YYNGEE. The ends lost 3 bases at V and 3 bases at J; junction bases unmatched: 10. This CDR3 is 16 amino acids long. This chain's CDR3 is CASSGEFGTGNYEQYF. The CDR3 DNA reads TGTGCCAGCAGCGGAGAGTTCGGGACAGGGAACTACGAGCAGTACTTC.

The gene calls are TRBV5-1 and TRBJ1-2; 10 positions agree with TRBD1. V shed 7 bases, J shed 5 bases, and the junction held 2 bases outside the gene matches. CDR3 size: 12 residues. Germline lookup yields CDR1 SGHRS and CDR2 YFSETQ. The CDR3 sequence is CASRGQGYGYTF. CDR3 sequence (DNA): TGCGCCAGCCGGGGACAGGGGTATGGCTACACCTTC.

V and J are TRBV5-1 and TRBJ1-1; D uncertain. V lost 4 bases and J lost 1, with 14 bases in between. The CDR3 consists of 15 residues. CDR1 and CDR2 (germline): SGHRS, YFSETQ. CDR3 sequence (DNA): TGCGCCAGCAGCCCTGGAGGGCGGGAGAACACTGAAGCTTTCTTT. The encoded protein is CASSPGGRENTEAFF.

The V call is TRBV5-4, the J call TRBJ1-1; unclear D gene. The CDR3 runs to 15 residues. Trimming cost V 4 bases and J 1 base, with 14 bases left between them. Germline V gene data show CDR1 as SGHNT and CDR2 as YYREEE (reference sequence). Here the CDR3 reads CASSPGSLGNTEAFF. CDR3 nucleotides: TGTGCCAGCAGCCCCGGGTCCCTGGGGAACACTGAAGCTTTCTTT.

The chain links TRBV5-1 to TRBJ1-1, with D uncertain. Germline lookup yields CDR1 SGHRS and CDR2 YFSETQ. The germline V and J ends were trimmed by 0 bases and 0 bases, with 9 bases remaining between them. This CDR3 is built from 15 residues. The CDR3 nucleotides read TGCGCCAGCAGCTTGGGGACGGCAATGAACACTGAAGCTTTCTTT. Translation: CASSLGTAMNTEAFF. Full variable domain (missing parts from reference TRBV5-1 and TRBJ1-1): KAGVTQTPRYLIKTRGQQVTLSCSPISGHRSVSWYQQTPGQGLQFLFEYFSETQRNKGNFPGRFSGRQFSNSRSEMNVSTLELGDSALYLCASSLGTAMNTEAFFGQGTRLTVV.

V is TRBV6-1 and J is TRBJ2-7, with a weak D call TRBD1 (6 bases). CDR1 is MNHNS and CDR2 is SASEGT in the germline V gene. Between the trimmed V and J ends, which lost 0 bases and 2 bases, there was a span of 14 bases. CDR3 length: 16 residues. Written as DNA, the CDR3 is TGTGCCAGCAGTGAAGCCGGGACATCCAGCGCCTACGAGCAGTACTTC. Residues: CASSEAGTSSAYEQYF.

V gene TRBV11-3 combines with J gene TRBJ2-5; D perhaps matches TRBD1 (6 bases). Trimming removed 5 bases at V and 8 bases at J, with 21 bases between. Germline V gene lookup returns CDR1 SGHNT and CDR2 YENEEA. The CDR3 has 15 residues. CDR3 nucleotide sequence: TGTGCCAGCAGCAAGGGGGACGGCAAATGGGATACCCAGTACTTC. Its protein product is CASSKGDGKWDTQYF.

V and J are TRBV18 and TRBJ2-7; D may be TRBD1 (6 bases). CDR3 size: 15 residues. Germline assignment: CDR1 KGHSH and CDR2 LQKENI. Trimming took 2 bases from V and 2 from J, leaving 13 bases between them. The CDR3, as DNA: TGTGCCAGCTCACCAAACAGGGTAAAAACCTACGAGCAGTACTTC. The encoded protein is CASSPNRVKTYEQYF. Combining the CDR3 with reference TRBV18 and TRBJ2-7 gives the whole variable domain NAGVMQNPRHLVRRRGQEARLRCSPMKGHSHVYWYRQLPEEGLKFMVYLQKENIIDESGMPKERFSAEFPKEGPSILRIQQVVRGDSAAYFCASSPNRVKTYEQYFGPGTRLTVT.

This chain connects TRBV2 to TRBJ1-4; 7 bases map to TRBD1. V lost 5 bases, J lost 8 bases, and 8 bases stayed unmatched. The CDR3 spans 14 residues. CDR1 is SNHLY, CDR2 FYNNEI, per germline. The CDR3 DNA follows: TGTGCCAGCAGTCGGAACAGGGGTGAAGAAAAACTGTTTTTT. Amino acids: CASSRNRGEEKLFF. The entire variable domain, with the rest obtained from reference TRBV2 and TRBJ1-4, is as follows: EPEVTQTPSHQVTQMGQEVILRCVPISNHLYFYWYRQILGQKVEFLVSFYNNEISEKSEIFDDQFSVERPDGSNFTLKIRSTKLEDSAMYFCASSRNRGEEKLFFGSGTQLSVL.

The chain carries TRBV5-1 and TRBJ2-7; no reliable D call. Germline CDR1 reads SGHRS; CDR2 reads YFSETQ. CDR3 length equals 12 residues. Trimming took 0 bases from V and 7 from J, leaving 8 bases between them. The CDR3 loop reads CASSLDGFEQYF. In DNA, the CDR3 is TGCGCCAGCAGCTTGGATGGGTTTGAGCAGTACTTC.

V is TRBV2 and J is TRBJ2-7, with D possibly called TRBD1 or TRBD2 (5 bases each). In germline, CDR1 is SNHLY, CDR2 FYNNEI. The CDR3 extends over 19 amino acids. V lost 4 bases, J lost 0 bases, and 25 bases lay in between. CDR3 coding DNA: TGTGCCAGCAGTGGAGGTTTGGGGGTCCACTCCCCGAGCTCCTACGAGCAGTACTTC. It specifies CASSGGLGVHSPSSYEQYF. Full variable domain (outside the CDR3, taken from reference TRBV2 and TRBJ2-7): EPEVTQTPSHQVTQMGQEVILRCVPISNHLYFYWYRQILGQKVEFLVSFYNNEISEKSEIFDDQFSVERPDGSNFTLKIRSTKLEDSAMYFCASSGGLGVHSPSSYEQYFGPGTRLTVT.

With respect to this clone: Other DNA sequences in the sample encode the same CDR3. The J gene is TRBJ2-7, the V gene TRBV7-2; D not resolved. Germline V gene data show CDR1 as SGHTA and CDR2 as FQGNSA. Trimming took off 4 bases at V and 2 bases at J, with 9 bases between the two ends. The CDR3 is made up of 13 amino acids. CDR3 in amino acids: CASSSRRAYEQYF. CDR3 in DNA: TGTGCCAGCAGCTCCCGACGGGCCTACGAGCAGTACTTC.

V and J are TRBV4-2 and TRBJ1-2, with 9 bases that match TRBD1. Germline V lookup: CDR1 LGHNA, CDR2 YNFKEQ. V was pared by 2 bases and J by 7 bases, with 5 bases of the junction left unmatched. This CDR3 spans 14 amino acids. The CDR3 DNA reads TGTGCCAGCAGCCAAATTAGACAGGGGGGTGGCTACACCTTC. This gives the protein CASSQIRQGGGYTF.

This chain uses TRBV7-3 with TRBJ1-1; perhaps TRBD1 as D (5 bases). Trimming cost V 2 bases and J 4 bases, with 8 bases left between them. The CDR3 has 13 amino acids. Germline CDR1 SGHTA, CDR2 FQGTGA. The chain's CDR3 is CASSLGASTEAFF. CDR3 DNA sequence: TGTGCCAGCAGCTTAGGGGCTTCCACTGAAGCTTTCTTT.

The rearrangement uses TRBV19 and TRBJ1-1; D ambiguous. With 5 bases removed from V and 1 base from J, the gap between germline ends came to 11 bases. CDR3 length equals 14 residues. Germline V gene lookup returns CDR1 LNHDA and CDR2 SQIVND (reference sequence). The CDR3 nucleotides read TGTGCCAGTAGTCGACCTGGGTCGAACACTGAAGCTTTCTTT. It yields the protein CASSRPGSNTEAFF.

The V and J genes are TRBV18 and TRBJ2-1, with D tentatively TRBD2 (6 bases). V lost 1 base to trimming and J lost 9 bases, with 10 bases between them. The CDR3 spans 13 residues. Germline values: CDR1 KGHSH, CDR2 LQKENI. The CDR3 loop reads CASSPRGETEQFF. In DNA form, the CDR3 reads TGTGCCAGCTCACCACGGGGGGAGACTGAGCAGTTCTTC.

The V and J genes are TRBV2 and TRBJ1-1; 9 bases map to TRBD1. This CDR3 has 14 amino acids. Germline CDR1 and CDR2: SNHLY and FYNNEI. Trimming at V came to 6 bases and at J to 0 bases, leaving 2 bases not matched to a gene. CDR3 in amino acids: CASRGQGMNTEAFF. The DNA for the CDR3 is TGTGCCAGCAGAGGACAGGGGATGAACACTGAAGCTTTCTTT. Full variable domain (rest looked up from reference TRBV2 and TRBJ1-1): EPEVTQTPSHQVTQMGQEVILRCVPISNHLYFYWYRQILGQKVEFLVSFYNNEISEKSEIFDDQFSVERPDGSNFTLKIRSTKLEDSAMYFCASRGQGMNTEAFFGQGTRLTVV.

The genes are TRBV5-5 and TRBJ2-2; D is possibly TRBD1 or TRBD2 (6 bases each). Per germline, CDR1 SGHKS and CDR2 YYEKEE (reference sequence). V lost 4 bases, J lost 4 bases, and 14 bases lay in between. This CDR3 comprises 15 residues. CDR3: CASSPLPGATGELFF. The CDR3, as DNA: TGTGCCAGCAGCCCACTCCCGGGGGCCACCGGGGAGCTGTTTTTT.

The chain employs TRBV11-2 and TRBJ2-5, with D possibly being TRBD2 (5 bases). V was clipped by 9 bases and J by 3 bases, with 20 bases between them. The length of the CDR3 is 15 residues. Germline loops: CDR1 SGHAT, CDR2 FQNNGV. The CDR3 bases are TGTGCCAGTACTAGAAGTAGCGCCTCAAAAGAGACCCAGTACTTC. It specifies CASTRSSASKETQYF.

The rearrangement uses TRBV5-1 and TRBJ1-1, with 7 bases fitting TRBD1. The CDR3 runs 15 residues. V was pared by 4 bases and J by 5 bases, with 11 bases of the junction left unmatched. Germline CDR1 is SGHRS and CDR2 is YFSETQ. CDR3 region: CASSPGGGGQTEAFF. The CDR3 coding sequence is TGCGCCAGCAGCCCGGGTGGAGGGGGCCAAACTGAAGCTTTCTTT. Combining the CDR3 with reference TRBV5-1 and TRBJ1-1 gives the whole variable domain KAGVTQTPRYLIKTRGQQVTLSCSPISGHRSVSWYQQTPGQGLQFLFEYFSETQRNKGNFPGRFSGRQFSNSRSEMNVSTLELGDSALYLCASSPGGGGQTEAFFGQGTRLTVV.

This clone occurred a few times. The chain uses TRBV21-1 and TRBJ2-7; the table's D call of TRBD1 was not tested on the DNA. TRBV21-1 is a documented pseudogene. The CDR3 runs 17 residues. CDR3 sequence: CASSKVPEKTRSYEQYF. The CDR3 DNA reads TGTGCCAGCAGCAAAGTACCAGAAAAAACCAGGTCCTACGAGCAGTACTTC.

The J gene is TRBJ1-6, the V gene TRBV7-2, with a weak D call TRBD1 (5 bases). The V end lost 2 bases, the J end lost 7 bases, and 9 bases lay between the germline ends. Per germline, CDR1 SGHTA and CDR2 FQGNSA. The CDR3 is 14 residues long. CDR3 region: CASSLWGGNSPLHF. In DNA, the CDR3 is TGTGCCAGCAGCTTATGGGGCGGCAATTCACCCCTCCACTTT. Variable domain in full (rest from reference TRBV7-2 and TRBJ1-6): GAGVSQSPSNKVTEKGKDVELRCDPISGHTALYWYRQSLGQGLEFLIYFQGNSAPDKSGLPSDRFSAERTGGSVSTLTIQRTQQEDSAVYLCASSLWGGNSPLHFGNGTRLTVT.

The chain employs TRBV9 and TRBJ1-4; the D gene is possibly TRBD1 (5 bases). The V and J ends lost 0 bases and 6 bases respectively, with 9 bases between them. Germline-derived CDR1 and CDR2 are SGDLS and YYNGEE. This CDR3 contains 14 residues. The CDR3 coding sequence is TGTGCCAGCAGCGTAGGCTGGGGCGATGAAAAACTGTTTTTT. Protein product: CASSVGWGDEKLFF.

The chain employs TRBV11-2 and TRBJ1-2, with 10 bases fitting TRBD1. The CDR3 loop spans 16 amino acids. The V segment lost 4 bases and the J segment 1 base; nucleotides outside the gene matches: 6. Per germline, CDR1 SGHAT and CDR2 FQNNGV. CDR3 region: CASSSLGTGDNYGYTF. CDR3 DNA: TGTGCCAGCAGCTCCCTCGGGACAGGGGATAACTATGGCTACACCTTC.

The V gene is TRBV7-2, the J gene TRBJ2-5; 16 nucleotides line up with TRBD2. In germline, CDR1 is SGHTA, CDR2 FQGNSA. The CDR3 runs to 18 residues. The ends lost 3 bases at V and 3 bases at J; junction bases unmatched: 7. Here the CDR3 reads CASSFYGTSGGAEETQYF. Written as DNA, the CDR3 is TGTGCCAGCAGCTTCTACGGGACTAGCGGGGGGGCTGAAGAGACCCAGTACTTC.

V is TRBV27 and J is TRBJ2-6, with a weak D call TRBD1 (5 bases). From germline, CDR1 is MNHEY and CDR2 SMNVEV (reference sequence). This CDR3 is 20 amino acids long. V was pared by 3 bases and J by 1 base, with 22 bases between. CDR3 sequence reads: CASSFSGRVRALSGANVLTF. Written as DNA, the CDR3 is TGTGCCAGCAGTTTTTCTGGCAGGGTAAGGGCCCTGTCTGGGGCCAACGTCCTGACTTTC. Combining the CDR3 with reference TRBV27 and TRBJ2-6 gives the whole variable domain EAQVTQNPRYLITVTGKKLTVTCSQNMNHEYMSWYRQDPGLGLRQIYYSMNVEVTDKGDVPEGYKVSRKEKRNFPLILESPSPNQTSLYFCASSFSGRVRALSGANVLTFGAGSRLTVL.